What follows describes a single T cell receptor (beta chain). No antigen is known for it. The entry originates in a study of T cell responses to AZD1222 COVID-19 vaccine. Looking at the study overall: Second-dose schedules of about 4 or about 12 weeks were combined.

Germline V gene data show CDR1 as SGHNT and CDR2 as YENEEA. Between the trimmed V and J ends, which lost 5 bases and 11 bases, there was a span of 18 bases. This CDR3 contains 13 residues. Points from the study as a whole: At baseline, seropositivity was found in only six or seven AZD1222 recipients. Spike was spanned by vaccine-associated CD4 TCRs, with dominance at 160-218 and 743-854. Nearly half of spike-specific TCRs reportedly target variant regions that are unmutated in the B.1.351 and B.1.1.7 variants.

This table comes from immunoSEQ multiplex PCR, and its TCRdb copy is limited to in-frame clones, with some not included. The sample holds more than 150,000 clones, approximately 91% seen once. Specimen: peripheral blood, collected on day 0 of AZD1222 vaccination. The clonotype was recovered from an adult in good health. The chain uses TRBV11-3 and TRBJ1-1, with D possibly matching TRBD1 (6 bases). CDR3 coding DNA: TGTGCCAGCAGCCCCCGGACAGACGGTCGGGCTTTCTTT. Translation: CASSPRTDGRAFF.